This TCR beta chain was sequenced in a study of blood T cell repertoires in COVID-19. Clones were sequenced by immunoSEQ multiplex PCR, and TCRdb holds only the in-frame ones, with some missing. The sample has approximately 200,000 clones; 94% are singletons. Patients from Seattle were sampled longitudinally, starting during active infection. Deletions cut 3 bases from V and 7 bases from J, with 13 bases between. The CDR3 covers 13 residues. Germline values: CDR1 SEHNR, CDR2 FQNEAQ (reference sequence). This clonotype was sampled from a man aged 25 to 40 with COVID-19, enrolled during active disease. The sample comprised peripheral blood. The chain recombines TRBV7-9 with TRBJ2-7, with D perhaps matching TRBD1 (6 bases). Here the CDR3 reads CASSFGGTWEQYF. Here the CDR3 DNA reads TGTGCCAGCAGCTTTGGGGGCACCTGGGAGCAGTACTTC.